The next 30 T cell receptor beta chains were all read from a single sample in a study of shared clonotypes between healthy human individuals. Assay used: immunoSEQ multiplex PCR; TCRdb lists only in-frame clones, some missing. The profile shows some 95,000 clones, around 68% of them singletons. The sequencing sample was made of memory CD8+ T cells sorted from blood. Sample subset: CD45RO+ cells pooled with CCR7-negative TemRA cells. Every receptor here comes from a man aged 30 to 45 in good health.

This clone was observed a single time. The chain is built from TRBV5-5 and TRBJ2-5; 11 nucleotides align to TRBD2. The CDR3 is 15 amino acids. V gave up 4 bases and J gave up 2 bases; unmatched junction bases: 4. CDR1 and CDR2 from the germline V gene are SGHKS and YYEKEE (reference sequence). The CDR3 nucleotides are TGTGCCAGCAGCCCAGTAGCGGGAGGGCAAGAGACCCAGTACTTC. Residues: CASSPVAGGQETQYF.

The V call is TRBV18, the J call TRBJ2-1; D possibly corresponds to TRBD1 (6 bases). The CDR3 runs 15 residues. Germline CDR1 and CDR2: KGHSH and LQKENI. V was trimmed by 0 bases and J by 9 bases, leaving 15 bases between them. CDR3 amino acids: CASSPPKTGSIEQFF. The CDR3 DNA follows: TGTGCCAGCTCACCACCGAAGACAGGATCGATTGAGCAGTTCTTC.

This clone has at least ten counts. The chain is built from TRBV7-6 and TRBJ2-5, with D unclear. In germline, CDR1 is SGHVS, CDR2 FNYEAQ. Deletions cut 0 bases from V and 4 bases from J, with 12 bases between. The CDR3 is made up of 15 amino acids. The CDR3 region is CASSLAASLGETQYF. CDR3 coding DNA: TGTGCCAGCAGCTTAGCGGCTAGTCTGGGAGAGACCCAGTACTTC. Together with reference TRBV7-6 and TRBJ2-5, the CDR3 gives the full variable domain: GAGVSQSPRYKVTKRGQDVALRCDPISGHVSLYWYRQALGQGPEFLTYFNYEAQQDKSGLPNDRFSAERPEGSISTLTIQRTEQRDSAMYRCASSLAASLGETQYFGPGTRLLVL.

The rearrangement joins TRBV10-2 to TRBJ2-7; the D gene is possibly TRBD2 (6 bases). The CDR3 consists of 12 residues. V lost 6 bases and J lost 2, with 8 bases in between. CDR1 and CDR2 from the germline V gene are WSHSY and SAAADI. In nucleotides, the CDR3 is TGCGCCAGCAGGGGACTCACCTACGAGCAGTACTTC. Its translation is CASRGLTYEQYF.

This chain uses TRBV28 with TRBJ2-7; TRBD1 aligns across 7 bases. The germline V gene encodes CDR1 MDHEN and CDR2 SYDVKM. The V gene end was trimmed by 4 bases and the J gene end by 3 bases; junction bases not matched to a gene: 0. The CDR3 loop spans 12 amino acids. Here the CDR3 DNA reads TGTGCCAGCAGTTGGGACAGCTACGAGCAGTACTTC. Translating gives CASSWDSYEQYF.

V usage is TRBV4-3 and J usage is TRBJ2-7, with 8 bases that match TRBD1. The V gene end was trimmed by 0 bases and the J gene end by 4 bases; junction bases not matched to a gene: 5. This CDR3 comprises 15 residues. Germline V lookup: CDR1 LGHNA, CDR2 YSLEER. The CDR3 protein is CASSQDGRGQYEQYF. Here the CDR3 DNA reads TGCGCCAGCAGCCAAGACGGCAGGGGGCAATACGAGCAGTACTTC.

This clone came up many times. V is TRBV6-4 and J is TRBJ2-1; TRBD2 agrees at 9 bases. The CDR3 contains 14 residues. V shed 5 bases and J 8 bases; nucleotides not matched to a gene: 7. Germline V gene lookup returns CDR1 MRHNA and CDR2 SNTAGT. CDR3 nucleotide sequence: TGTGCCAGCAGTCCTAGCGGGGATAACCATGAGCAGTTCTTC. Protein product: CASSPSGDNHEQFF.

This clone was observed a handful of times. V is TRBV28 and J is TRBJ2-5; TRBD1 agrees at 9 bases. Germline CDR1 and CDR2: MDHEN and SYDVKM. Trimming cost V 4 bases and J 2 bases; bases outside gene matches: 5. This CDR3 is 15 amino acids long. The CDR3 here is CASSWGQGMQETQYF. The CDR3 DNA reads TGTGCCAGCAGTTGGGGACAGGGCATGCAAGAGACCCAGTACTTC.

Of note for this clone: This is likely an artifact of a read error, given a far larger clone one base away. This chain uses TRBV4-3 with TRBJ2-7; no firm D call. The CDR3 runs 14 residues. Germline CDR1 LGHNA, CDR2 YSLEER. Between the trimmed V and J ends, which lost 4 bases and 5 bases, there was a span of 15 bases. CDR3 residues: CASSPLGRNNEQYF. In DNA form, the CDR3 reads TGCGCCAGCAGCCCCCTCGGACGGAACAACGAGCAGTACTTC.

The rearrangement links TRBV28 to TRBJ1-1; D call uncertain. The germline V and J ends were trimmed by 5 bases and 11 bases, with 9 bases remaining between them. The CDR3 consists of 10 residues. The germline gives CDR1 MDHEN, CDR2 SYDVKM. The CDR3 DNA sequence: TGTGCCAGCAGTCAAATAATTGCTTTCTTT. This gives the protein CASSQIIAFF.

This clone was counted at least ten times. This chain connects TRBV7-8 to TRBJ2-2, with 8 bases aligning to TRBD1. Germline values: CDR1 SGHVS, CDR2 FQNEAQ. J lost 4 bases, V lost 6 bases, and 7 bases had no gene match. The CDR3 covers 15 residues. CDR3 loop: CASRSGTGSTGELFF. The CDR3 DNA reads as TGTGCCAGCAGGTCCGGGACAGGTTCCACCGGGGAGCTGTTTTTT.

The gene calls are TRBV5-1 and TRBJ1-5; possibly TRBD1 for D (5 bases). Germline V gives CDR1 SGHRS, CDR2 YFSETQ. The CDR3 totals 13 residues. V lost 0 bases and J 7 bases, leaving 8 bases between the germline ends. CDR3 protein: CASSLAGDQPQHF. CDR3 bases: TGCGCCAGCAGCTTGGCGGGGGACCAGCCCCAGCATTTT.

The chain is built from TRBV7-8 and TRBJ2-7; D is uncertain. V was trimmed by 6 bases and J by 3 bases, leaving 21 bases between them. This CDR3 spans 16 amino acids. CDR1 is SGHVS and CDR2 is FQNEAQ in the germline V gene. CDR3 sequence: CASSPLGSTYIYEQYF. DNA for the CDR3: TGTGCCAGCAGTCCCCTAGGAAGCACTTATATCTACGAGCAGTACTTC.

This clone was seen at least ten times. The DNA is omitted, as the CDR3 cannot be located on it reliably, and the CDR3 follows TCRdb's listing. V and J are TRBV11-1 and TRBJ1-1. CDR1 and CDR2 (germline): SGHAT, FQDESV (reference sequence). Termini included, the CDR3 measures 13 amino acids. This chain's CDR3 is CASSFGPGVAAFF.

The V and J genes are TRBV9 and TRBJ2-2, with TRBD2 matching 8 bases. CDR1 and CDR2 (germline): SGDLS, YYNGEE. This CDR3 has 16 residues. The ends lost 4 bases at V and 5 bases at J; junction bases unmatched: 10. The CDR3 DNA reads as TGTGCCAGCAGCCCCCATGTGGCGGGAGGAACCGGGGAGCTGTTTTTT. Protein: CASSPHVAGGTGELFF. The full variable domain, its missing parts supplied by reference TRBV9 and TRBJ2-2, is DSGVTQTPKHLITATGQRVTLRCSPRSGDLSVYWYQQSLDQGLQFLIQYYNGEERAKGNILERFSAQQFPDLHSELNLSSLELGDSALYFCASSPHVAGGTGELFFGEGSRLTVL.

DNA of the CDR3: TGCAGCGTTGTAAGTAGGACTCTGAACACTGAAGCTTTCTTT. Translating gives CSVVSRTLNTEAFF. The chain carries TRBV29-1 and TRBJ1-1, with no clear D. The V and J ends lost 4 bases and 0 bases respectively, with 12 bases between them. The CDR3 consists of 14 residues. Germline V gives CDR1 SQVTM, CDR2 ANQGSEA.

This clone appeared a few times. V and J are TRBV20-1 and TRBJ2-1; D is unresolved. The CDR3 spans 11 residues. Germline CDR1 is DFQATT and CDR2 is SNEGSKA (reference sequence). The germline V and J ends were trimmed by 2 bases and 3 bases, with 2 bases remaining between them. The CDR3 nucleotides read TGCAGTGCTAGATTCTACAATGAGCAGTTCTTC. Residues: CSARFYNEQFF.

The chain uses TRBV4-3 and TRBJ2-7; D is undetermined. V was clipped by 1 base and J by 1 base, with 8 bases between them. CDR1 and CDR2 from the germline V gene are LGHNA and YSLEER. This CDR3 is built from 14 residues. The CDR3 DNA sequence: TGCGCCAGCAGCCAAGGTCTAGAATCCTACGAGCAGTACTTC. This translates into CASSQGLESYEQYF.

V gene TRBV18 combines with J gene TRBJ2-1; 7 bases map to TRBD1. The CDR3 runs 18 residues. The germline V gene encodes CDR1 KGHSH and CDR2 LQKENI. Trimming cost V 6 bases and J 3 bases; bases outside gene matches: 17. This CDR3 is CASSRADRWQGVYNEQFF. The DNA for the CDR3 is TGTGCCAGCTCTCGGGCCGACCGCTGGCAGGGGGTCTACAATGAGCAGTTCTTC.

Concerning this clone: Other DNA sequences from this sample encode an identical CDR3 as well. CDR3: CSVAPGNTEAFF. CDR3 DNA: TGCAGCGTTGCGCCCGGGAACACTGAAGCTTTCTTT. This rearrangement joins TRBV29-1 to TRBJ1-1; D gene unclear. The germline V gene has CDR1 SQVTM and CDR2 ANQGSEA. This CDR3 spans 12 amino acids. V was clipped by 4 bases and J by 1 base, with 7 bases between them.

The chain recombines TRBV27 with TRBJ2-1; D remains ambiguous. The CDR3 loop spans 14 amino acids. V lost 7 bases to trimming and J lost 6 bases, with 16 bases between them. Germline-derived CDR1 and CDR2 are MNHEY and SMNVEV (reference sequence). CDR3 loop: CASTPGLWSNEQFF. The CDR3, as DNA: TGTGCCAGCACCCCAGGTCTGTGGAGCAATGAGCAGTTCTTC.

The chain carries TRBV5-1 and TRBJ2-5, with D tentatively TRBD2 (5 bases). The DNA end is a closer match to TRBJ2-7, so the J assignment may be wrong. The CDR3 covers 14 residues. Germline V CDR1 and CDR2: SGHRS, YFSETQ. CDR3 region: CASSAGSVTYEQYF. DNA for the CDR3: TGCGCCAGCAGCGCTGGGAGCGTCACCTACGAGCAGTACTTC.

The rearrangement joins TRBV4-2 to TRBJ2-1; 9 bases agree with TRBD2. Germline CDR1 LGHNA, CDR2 YNFKEQ. This CDR3 spans 15 amino acids. The trim removed 5 bases at V and 10 bases at J, leaving 12 bases unmatched. Here the CDR3 DNA reads TGTGCCAGCAGCGTTACCGGGACTAGCAGGAACGAGCAGTTCTTC. Residues: CASSVTGTSRNEQFF.

The chain carries TRBV28 and TRBJ2-3; unclear D gene. CDR1 MDHEN and CDR2 SYDVKM come from the germline V gene. The CDR3 totals 14 residues. V was trimmed by 7 bases and J by 0 bases, leaving 11 bases between them. This CDR3 reads CASNRYFSTDTQYF. The CDR3 nucleotides are TGTGCCAGCAACCGGTACTTTAGCACAGATACGCAGTATTTT.

The chain recombines TRBV5-4 with TRBJ2-3, with 9 positions matching TRBD1. This CDR3 region has 17 residues. CDR1 is SGHNT and CDR2 is YYREEE in the germline V gene (reference sequence). J was trimmed by 6 bases and V by 3 bases; bases with no gene match: 14. The CDR3 is CASSSPPKQGAGDTQYF. The CDR3 DNA follows: TGTGCCAGCAGCTCCCCACCCAAACAGGGGGCAGGTGATACGCAGTATTTT.

The genes are TRBV6-7 and TRBJ2-5; the D gene is possibly TRBD1 (6 bases). TRBV6-7 is assigned to the ORF class and has an uncertain function. The CDR3 runs 16 residues. Trimming shortened V by 4 bases and J by 5 bases, and 20 bases separated the two germline ends. The CDR3 DNA is TGTGCCAGCAGTTCTACCGGGACAAACGGTCACGAGACCCAGTACTTC. Translating gives CASSSTGTNGHETQYF.

The rearrangement links TRBV27 to TRBJ2-7; the D gene is possibly TRBD1 (6 bases). Germline V gene sequence: CDR1 MNHEY, CDR2 SMNVEV (reference sequence). V lost 5 bases, J lost 3 bases, and 20 bases lay in between. The CDR3 is made up of 16 amino acids. The DNA of the CDR3 is TGTGCCAGCAGTCCCCTGAACTCCAGGGGATTCTACGAGCAGTACTTC. Protein: CASSPLNSRGFYEQYF.

This chain uses TRBV18 with TRBJ2-1; D tentatively reads TRBD1 or TRBD2 (5 bases each). Germline CDR1 is KGHSH and CDR2 is LQKENI. The CDR3 is made up of 14 amino acids. Trimming pared 3 bases from V and 8 bases from J, leaving 14 bases between. CDR3 amino acids: CASSPTRGGDEQFF. CDR3 DNA: TGTGCCAGCTCACCGACGAGGGGTGGAGATGAGCAGTTCTTC.

J is TRBJ1-1 and V is TRBV27; D not certain. Germline V lookup: CDR1 MNHEY, CDR2 SMNVEV (reference sequence). This CDR3 contains 14 residues. V lost 3 bases and J lost 0, with 8 bases in between. The CDR3 protein is CASSLAVMNTEAFF. The CDR3 coding sequence is TGTGCCAGCAGTTTGGCAGTCATGAACACTGAAGCTTTCTTT.

V is TRBV5-1 and J is TRBJ2-7; D gene uncertain. The CDR3 runs to 16 residues. Trimming took 0 bases from V and 2 from J, leaving 15 bases between them. The germline CDR1 and CDR2 sequences are SGHRS and YFSETQ. As DNA, the CDR3 is TGCGCCAGCAGCTTGGGGTCCCGACAACCAGCCTACGAGCAGTACTTC. Its protein is CASSLGSRQPAYEQYF.